The TCR beta chain under discussion was sequenced for a study of cytotoxic CD8 clonotypes in ibrutinib-treated CLL. V gave up 6 bases and J gave up 8 bases; unmatched junction bases: 3. CDR1 is MDHEN and CDR2 is SYDVKM in the germline V gene. The CDR3 has 12 amino acids. Generated by immunoSEQ multiplex PCR, the TCRdb table keeps only in-frame clones and is missing some. The data show under 300,000 clones, under 80% seen once. The specimen was PBMCs, collected after 24 months of ibrutinib treatment. The chain combines TRBV28 with TRBJ1-1; 10 bases are a match to TRBD1. The source is a human donor with chronic lymphocytic leukemia. The DNA for the CDR3 is TGTGCCAGCAGGACAGGGGGCAAGGAAGCTTTCTTT. Protein product: CASRTGGKEAFF. Full variable domain (outside the CDR3, taken from reference TRBV28 and TRBJ1-1): DVKVTQSSRYLVKRTGEKVFLECVQDMDHENMFWYRQDPGLGLRLIYFSYDVKMKEKGDIPEGYSVSREKKERFSLILESASTNQTSMYLCASRTGGKEAFFGQGTRLTVV.